This T cell receptor beta chain was profiled in a study of T-cell reconstitution after alpha-beta-depleted transplantation in children. Unique molecular identifiers were incorporated when the TCRbeta library was constructed. TCRdb recomputed calls from the PCR reads with MiXCR, one row per CDR3 protein. The sample shows approximately 800,000 distinct CDR3 sequences, roughly 15% of them seen only once. General observations from the study: Fresh T-cell production supplied most of the T-cell counts and diversity seen one year after transplant. After transplant, at about two months, alpha-beta T cells were reportedly derived from several hundred expanded graft clones.

CDR3 length equals 16 residues. V gave up 2 bases and J gave up 1 base; unmatched junction bases: 6. Germline V lookup: CDR1 MNHEY, CDR2 SVGAGI. This clonotype was counted a few times. Its antigen is unidentified. The material sequenced was PBMCs, mostly from graft donor cells, taken 360 days after TCRalphabeta/CD19-depleted stem cell transplant. This TCR came from a male patient younger than 18 who had a stem cell transplant for acute lymphoblastic leukemia, so the T cells may come from the graft donor. The gene calls are TRBV6-5 and TRBJ2-5; TRBD2 agrees at 8 bases. CDR3 sequence reads: CASSYGGSGVQETQYF. CDR3 nucleotides: TGTGCCAGCAGTTACGGGGGTAGCGGGGTCCAAGAGACCCAGTACTTC.